A selection of T cell receptor beta chains follows, all from one sample in a study of blood T cell repertoires in COVID-19. Clones were sequenced by immunoSEQ multiplex PCR, and TCRdb holds only the in-frame ones, with some missing. This sample has about 98,000 clones, with about 80% found just once. Input material: peripheral blood. All receptors derive from a man aged 70 or older with acute or convalescent COVID-19. Both conserved end residues are part of each CDR3. A D gene is named only where the DNA matches it firmly. Clone size is shown for a subset of rows, as once, few, many or a class of expanded clone.

DNA: TGTGCCAGTAGTCGAGGAGTCGAGACAGAGGGCTACACCTTC; CDR3: CASSRGVETEGYTF; V: TRBV19; D: -; size: few; J: TRBJ1-2; length: 14
DNA: TGTGCCAGTACTACAGGGGGCTGGGACACTGAAGCTTTCTTT; CDR3: CASTTGGWDTEAFF; V: TRBV19; D: TRBD1; size: -; J: TRBJ1-1; length: 14
DNA: TGCAGCGTTGTCCCCGGGTTGAGCTCCTACGAGCAGTACTTC; CDR3: CSVVPGLSSYEQYF; V: TRBV29-1; D: -; size: -; J: TRBJ2-7; length: 14
DNA: TGTGCCAGTAGTACGGACAGGGGAGAGACCCAGTACTTC; CDR3: CASSTDRGETQYF; V: TRBV19; D: TRBD1; size: few; J: TRBJ2-5; length: 13
DNA: TGTGCCAGCAGCTTAGGGGGGACAGGCATCTACGAGCAGTACTTC; CDR3: CASSLGGTGIYEQYF; V: TRBV7-2; D: TRBD1; size: -; J: TRBJ2-7; length: 15
DNA: TGTGCCAGCAGTTACTCACCAGGGGGCAATCAGCCCCAGCATTTT; CDR3: CASSYSPGGNQPQHF; V: TRBV6-5; D: -; size: -; J: TRBJ1-5; length: 15
DNA: TGTGCCAGCAGCTCGACAGGGGCGGGTGGCTACACCTTC; CDR3: CASSSTGAGGYTF; V: TRBV2; D: TRBD1; size: -; J: TRBJ1-2; length: 13
DNA: TGCGCCAGCAGCCAAGCCGGGGGGGCTACGCAGTATTTT; CDR3: CASSQAGGATQYF; V: TRBV4-3; D: TRBD2; size: -; J: TRBJ2-3; length: 13
DNA: TGTGCCAGCAGAGAGGGACAGGGGTTGAGCTATGGCTACACCTTC; CDR3: CASREGQGLSYGYTF; V: TRBV28; D: TRBD1; size: -; J: TRBJ1-2; length: 15
DNA: TGCGCCAGCAGTTCCCGGACAGGGCCAAATTCACCCCTCCACTTT; CDR3: CASSSRTGPNSPLHF; V: TRBV5-1; D: TRBD1; size: -; J: TRBJ1-6; length: 15
DNA: TGCGCCAGCAGCTTGGAGACAGGGGCGTCCTCTAATGAAAAACTGTTTTTT; CDR3: CASSLETGASSNEKLFF; V: TRBV5-1; D: TRBD1; size: -; J: TRBJ1-4; length: 17
DNA: TGTGCCAGCAGCAACAGGGGCACGGGTGAGCAGTTCTTC; CDR3: CASSNRGTGEQFF; V: TRBV3-1/TRBV3-2; D: TRBD1; size: -; J: TRBJ2-1; length: 13
DNA: TGTGCCAGTTTGGGACTAGCGTATACCGGGGAGCTGTTTTTT; CDR3: CASLGLAYTGELFF; V: TRBV19; D: TRBD2; size: -; J: TRBJ2-2; length: 14
DNA: TGTGCCAGCAGCTCCTTTGGCCGGACTAGCGGGAGTAATGAGCAGTTCTTC; CDR3: CASSSFGRTSGSNEQFF; V: TRBV7-8; D: TRBD2; size: -; J: TRBJ2-1; length: 17
DNA: TGTGCCAGCAGCCCGAGGGGTGGGAGGGATACGCAGTATTTT; CDR3: CASSPRGGRDTQYF; V: TRBV4-2; D: -; size: once; J: TRBJ2-3; length: 14
DNA: TGTGCCAGCAGCCTGACTAGCGGAGGGCTCGGTGGGGCCAACGTCCTGACTTTC; CDR3: CASSLTSGGLGGANVLTF; V: TRBV5-5; D: TRBD2; size: -; J: TRBJ2-6; length: 18
DNA: TGTGCCACCAGCAGAGATTTGGGGGCGACTGGAAACACCATATATTTT; CDR3: CATSRDLGATGNTIYF; V: TRBV15; D: -; size: -; J: TRBJ1-3; length: 16
DNA: TGCGCCAGCAGCCCAGAGACAGGGATCGGCACCGGGGAGCTGTTTTTT; CDR3: CASSPETGIGTGELFF; V: TRBV4-3; D: TRBD1; size: -; J: TRBJ2-2; length: 16
DNA: TGTGCTAGCAGCTTAGGAGTAGGGACAGGCCAAATCGCCCAGTACTTC; CDR3: CASSLGVGTGQIAQYF; V: TRBV7-7; D: TRBD1; size: few; J: TRBJ2-5; length: 16
DNA: TGCGCCAGCAGCTTGTCAGGTAATCAGCCCCAGCATTTT; CDR3: CASSLSGNQPQHF; V: TRBV5-1; D: -; size: -; J: TRBJ1-5; length: 13
DNA: TGTGCCAGCAGCCACATGCCGGGACTAGCGAACAATGAGCAGTTCTTC; CDR3: CASSHMPGLANNEQFF; V: TRBV5-6; D: TRBD2; size: -; J: TRBJ2-1; length: 16
DNA: TGTGCCAGCAGCCAAGGAGCCTACGAGCAGTACTTC; CDR3: CASSQGAYEQYF; V: TRBV3-1/TRBV3-2; D: -; size: -; J: TRBJ2-7; length: 12
DNA: TGCGCCAGCAGCCCGCCCCCGGGGGGGTCTGGGGCCAACGTCCTGACTTTC; CDR3: CASSPPPGGSGANVLTF; V: TRBV4-3; D: TRBD2; size: -; J: TRBJ2-6; length: 17
DNA: TGTGCCAGCAGCGTGGGGGCGGGAGGCGGAGGAGAGACCCAGTACTTC; CDR3: CASSVGAGGGGETQYF; V: TRBV3-1/TRBV3-2; D: TRBD2; size: -; J: TRBJ2-5; length: 16
DNA: TGTGCCAGCAGCACCCCAGGGGGCAGCACAGATACGCAGTATTTT; CDR3: CASSTPGGSTDTQYF; V: TRBV28; D: TRBD1; size: -; J: TRBJ2-3; length: 15
DNA: TGTGCCAGCAGTCTGAGAAAAGAGACCCAGTACTTC; CDR3: CASSLRKETQYF; V: TRBV5-6; D: -; size: -; J: TRBJ2-5; length: 12
DNA: TGCGCCAGCAGCCAAGTCCCTAGCGGGGTCCCCCGGGAGCTGTTTTTT; CDR3: CASSQVPSGVPRELFF; V: TRBV4-3; D: TRBD2; size: -; J: TRBJ2-2; length: 16
DNA: TGTGCCAGCAGTGACGACATGAACACTGAAGCTTTCTTT; CDR3: CASSDDMNTEAFF; V: TRBV2; D: -; size: -; J: TRBJ1-1; length: 13
DNA: TGTGCCAGCACTCGCCTAGGACAGGGGGAAACCTACGAGCAGTACTTC; CDR3: CASTRLGQGETYEQYF; V: TRBV28; D: TRBD1; size: -; J: TRBJ2-7; length: 16
DNA: TGTGCCAGCAGCGGCCGGACATGGAGCAATCAGCCCCAGCATTTT; CDR3: CASSGRTWSNQPQHF; V: TRBV5-6; D: -; size: few; J: TRBJ1-5; length: 15
DNA: TGTGCCAGCAGCCAAGTACCTAGCCAGTATGAGCAGTTCTTC; CDR3: CASSQVPSQYEQFF; V: TRBV3-1/TRBV3-2; D: -; size: -; J: TRBJ2-1; length: 14
DNA: TGTGCCAGCAGTTACTCGAGGGTAGCGGGACTAGATACGCAGTATTTT; CDR3: CASSYSRVAGLDTQYF; V: TRBV6-5; D: TRBD2; size: few; J: TRBJ2-3; length: 16
DNA: TGTGCCAGCAGTCCGAAGCCCAGGGATGGCTACACCTTC; CDR3: CASSPKPRDGYTF; V: TRBV28; D: -; size: -; J: TRBJ1-2; length: 13
DNA: TGTGCCAGCAGGGGGTCCAGGGGCCTCCAAGAGACCCAGTACTTC; CDR3: CASRGSRGLQETQYF; V: TRBV7-8; D: -; size: few; J: TRBJ2-5; length: 15
DNA: TGTGCCAGCAGCCAAGATAAGTCAGTAGCCTATGGCTACACCTTC; CDR3: CASSQDKSVAYGYTF; V: TRBV4-2; D: -; size: -; J: TRBJ1-2; length: 15
DNA: TGTGCCAGTAGTAAATGGGACAGTCAATCCTACGAGCAGTACTTC; CDR3: CASSKWDSQSYEQYF; V: TRBV19; D: TRBD1; size: -; J: TRBJ2-7; length: 15
DNA: TGTGCCAGCAGAGCGGGCGACGAGCAGTACTTC; CDR3: CASRAGDEQYF; V: TRBV12-3/TRBV12-4; D: -; size: -; J: TRBJ2-7; length: 11
DNA: TGTGCCAGTAGTATTGACGGGGAAGAGACCCAGTACTTC; CDR3: CASSIDGEETQYF; V: TRBV19; D: -; size: -; J: TRBJ2-5; length: 13
DNA: TGTGCCAGCTCACCCGGGGTTAGCAATCAGCCCCAGCATTTT; CDR3: CASSPGVSNQPQHF; V: TRBV18; D: -; size: -; J: TRBJ1-5; length: 14
DNA: TGTGCCAGCAGCTTCCCGGACAGGCAGACCCAGTACTTC; CDR3: CASSFPDRQTQYF; V: TRBV7-2; D: TRBD1; size: -; J: TRBJ2-5; length: 13
DNA: TGTGCCAGCAGCCTAGCGGGGGGAAGCAATGAGCAGTTCTTC; CDR3: CASSLAGGSNEQFF; V: TRBV3-1/TRBV3-2; D: TRBD2; size: few; J: TRBJ2-1; length: 14
DNA: TGTGCCAGCAGCCCAGGACAGGGGAACATTCAGTACTTC; CDR3: CASSPGQGNIQYF; V: TRBV7-9; D: TRBD1; size: -; J: TRBJ2-4; length: 13
DNA: TGCGCCAGCAGAGCTAGCGGGACCTACAATGAGCAGTTCTTC; CDR3: CASRASGTYNEQFF; V: TRBV5-1; D: TRBD2; size: -; J: TRBJ2-1; length: 14
DNA: TGTGCCAGCAGCTTAGCCAGCCGGGTTGGCAATGAGCAGTTCTTC; CDR3: CASSLASRVGNEQFF; V: TRBV7-2; D: -; size: -; J: TRBJ2-1; length: 15
DNA: TGTGCCTGGAGTGTGCCCGGGACAGGGCTCTACACTGAAGCTTTCTTT; CDR3: CAWSVPGTGLYTEAFF; V: TRBV30; D: TRBD1; size: -; J: TRBJ1-1; length: 16
DNA: TGTGCCAGCAGCTTGGTTGGCACGAACACTGAAGCTTTCTTT; CDR3: CASSLVGTNTEAFF; V: TRBV5-6; D: -; size: -; J: TRBJ1-1; length: 14
DNA: TGTGCCAGCAGTCCTTATGGGACAGGGGGTAATCAGCCCCAGCATTTT; CDR3: CASSPYGTGGNQPQHF; V: TRBV28; D: TRBD1; size: -; J: TRBJ1-5; length: 16
DNA: TGTGCCAGCAGTTTAGGACAGATTAATGAAAAACTGTTTTTT; CDR3: CASSLGQINEKLFF; V: TRBV28; D: -; size: few; J: TRBJ1-4; length: 14
DNA: TGTGCCAGCAGCTTCTCCGGGACAGGGGGCTACGAGCAGTACTTC; CDR3: CASSFSGTGGYEQYF; V: TRBV11-3; D: TRBD1; size: -; J: TRBJ2-7; length: 15
DNA: TGTGCCAGCAGTTGGCCCAGAAATCCTCCCTACAATGAGCAGTTCTTC; CDR3: CASSWPRNPPYNEQFF; V: TRBV28; D: -; size: once; J: TRBJ2-1; length: 16
DNA: TGTGCCAGCAGCTCGCTGCGTGGGGGACATCCAAGCAATCAGCCCCAGCATTTT; CDR3: CASSSLRGGHPSNQPQHF; V: TRBV5-5; D: -; size: -; J: TRBJ1-5; length: 18
DNA: TGTGCCAGCAGCCCGGGCTTGGGCAGGGGGGAAATTTGGGAGACCCAGTACTTC; CDR3: CASSPGLGRGEIWETQYF; V: TRBV5-4; D: -; size: once; J: TRBJ2-5; length: 18
DNA: TGTGCCAGCAGCTCCCTTAGGGGGAGCTCCTACAATGAGCAGTTCTTC; CDR3: CASSSLRGSSYNEQFF; V: TRBV7-9; D: -; size: -; J: TRBJ2-1; length: 16
DNA: TGTGCCAGCAGCTCGGGACAGGAGATTAACTATGGCTACACCTTC; CDR3: CASSSGQEINYGYTF; V: TRBV5-4; D: TRBD1; size: -; J: TRBJ1-2; length: 15
DNA: TGTGCCAGTAGTGATCCAGGGGGCAGCAAAAACATTCAGTACTTC; CDR3: CASSDPGGSKNIQYF; V: TRBV19; D: TRBD1; size: -; J: TRBJ2-4; length: 15